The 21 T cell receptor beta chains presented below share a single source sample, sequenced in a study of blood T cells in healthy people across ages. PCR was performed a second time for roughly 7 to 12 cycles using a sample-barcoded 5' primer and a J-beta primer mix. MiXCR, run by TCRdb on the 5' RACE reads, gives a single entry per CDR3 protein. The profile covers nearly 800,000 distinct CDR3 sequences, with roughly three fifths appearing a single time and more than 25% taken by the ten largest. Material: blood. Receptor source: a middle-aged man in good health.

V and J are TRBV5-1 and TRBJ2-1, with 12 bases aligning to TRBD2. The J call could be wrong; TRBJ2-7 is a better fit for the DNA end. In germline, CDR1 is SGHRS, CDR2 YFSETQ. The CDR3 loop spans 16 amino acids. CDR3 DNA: TGCGCCAGCAGCTACGGACGGACTAGCGGGATCAATGAGCAGTACTTC. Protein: CASSYGRTSGINEQYF.

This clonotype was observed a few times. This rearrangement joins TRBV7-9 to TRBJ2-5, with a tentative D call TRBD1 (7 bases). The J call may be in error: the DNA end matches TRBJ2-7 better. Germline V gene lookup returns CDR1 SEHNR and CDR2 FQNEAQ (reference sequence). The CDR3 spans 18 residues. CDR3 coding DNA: TGTGCCAGCAGCCCCACCTTTGGCGGCGGGACAGCCAGCTACGAGCAGTACTTC. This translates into CASSPTFGGGTASYEQYF.

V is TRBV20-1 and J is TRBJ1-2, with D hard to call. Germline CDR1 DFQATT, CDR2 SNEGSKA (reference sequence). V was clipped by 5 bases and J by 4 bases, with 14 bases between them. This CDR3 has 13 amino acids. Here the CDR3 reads CSAPPGSFYGYTF. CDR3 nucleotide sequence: TGCAGTGCTCCCCCGGGATCCTTCTATGGCTACACCTTC.

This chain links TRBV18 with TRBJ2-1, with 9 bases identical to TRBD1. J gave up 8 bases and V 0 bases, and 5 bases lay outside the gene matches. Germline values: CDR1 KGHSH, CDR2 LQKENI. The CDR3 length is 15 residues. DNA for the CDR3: TGTGCCAGCTCACCACCGGGACAGGGACGTTATGAGCAGTTCTTC. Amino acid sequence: CASSPPGQGRYEQFF. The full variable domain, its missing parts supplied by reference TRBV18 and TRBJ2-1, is NAGVMQNPRHLVRRRGQEARLRCSPMKGHSHVYWYRQLPEEGLKFMVYLQKENIIDESGMPKERFSAEFPKEGPSILRIQQVVRGDSAAYFCASSPPGQGRYEQFFGPGTRLTVL.

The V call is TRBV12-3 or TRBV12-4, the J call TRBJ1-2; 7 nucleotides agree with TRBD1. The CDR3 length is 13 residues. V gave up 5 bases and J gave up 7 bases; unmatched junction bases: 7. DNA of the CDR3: TGTGCCAGCAGTGTCGGGACAGTTACTGGCTACACCTTC. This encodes CASSVGTVTGYTF.

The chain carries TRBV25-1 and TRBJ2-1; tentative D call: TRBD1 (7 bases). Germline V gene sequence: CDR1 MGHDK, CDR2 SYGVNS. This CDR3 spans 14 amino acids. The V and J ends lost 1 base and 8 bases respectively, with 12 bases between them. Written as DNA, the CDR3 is TGTGCCAGCAGTGAATGGGCAGGGGGGCATGAGCAGTTCTTC. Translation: CASSEWAGGHEQFF.

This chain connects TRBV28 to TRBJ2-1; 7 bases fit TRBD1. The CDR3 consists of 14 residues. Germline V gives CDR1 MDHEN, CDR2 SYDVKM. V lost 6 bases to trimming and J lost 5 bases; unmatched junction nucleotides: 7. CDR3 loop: CASRPGTADNEQFF. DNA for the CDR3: TGTGCCAGCAGGCCGGGGACAGCCGACAATGAGCAGTTCTTC. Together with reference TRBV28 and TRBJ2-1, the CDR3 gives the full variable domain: DVKVTQSSRYLVKRTGEKVFLECVQDMDHENMFWYRQDPGLGLRLIYFSYDVKMKEKGDIPEGYSVSREKKERFSLILESASTNQTSMYLCASRPGTADNEQFFGPGTRLTVL.

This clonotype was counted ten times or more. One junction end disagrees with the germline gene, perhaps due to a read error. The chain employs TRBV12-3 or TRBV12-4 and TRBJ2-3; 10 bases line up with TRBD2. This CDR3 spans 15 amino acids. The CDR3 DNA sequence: TGTGCTAGCAGCTTTAGCGGGGGGAGCACAGATACGCAGTATTTT. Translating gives CASSFSGGSTDTQYF.

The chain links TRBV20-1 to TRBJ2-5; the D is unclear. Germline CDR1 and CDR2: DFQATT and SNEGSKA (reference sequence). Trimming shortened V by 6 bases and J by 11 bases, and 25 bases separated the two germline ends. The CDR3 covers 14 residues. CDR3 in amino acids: CSASKPGHGLEQYF. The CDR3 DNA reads TGCAGTGCCTCGAAGCCGGGCCACGGTTTGGAGCAGTACTTC.

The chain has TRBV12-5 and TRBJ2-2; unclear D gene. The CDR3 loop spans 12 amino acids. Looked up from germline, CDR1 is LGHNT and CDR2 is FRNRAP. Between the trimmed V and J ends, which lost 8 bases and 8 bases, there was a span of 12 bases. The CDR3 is CASKAGSGELFF. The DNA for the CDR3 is TGTGCTAGTAAAGCTGGATCGGGGGAGCTGTTTTTT.

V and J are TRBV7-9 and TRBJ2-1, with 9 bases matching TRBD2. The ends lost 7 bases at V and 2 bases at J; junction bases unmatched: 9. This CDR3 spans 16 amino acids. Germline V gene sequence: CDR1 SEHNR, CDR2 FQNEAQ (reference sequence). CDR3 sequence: CASTLTGGRAYNEQFF. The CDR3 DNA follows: TGTGCCAGCACCCTTACCGGCGGGAGGGCCTACAATGAGCAGTTCTTC.

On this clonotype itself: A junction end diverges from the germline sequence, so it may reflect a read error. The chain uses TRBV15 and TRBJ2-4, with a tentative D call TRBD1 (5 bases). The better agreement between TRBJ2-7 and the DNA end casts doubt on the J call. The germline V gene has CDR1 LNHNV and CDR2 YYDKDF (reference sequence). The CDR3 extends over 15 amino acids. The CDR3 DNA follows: TGTGCGACCAGCAGAGAATCGAGTAGCAGGGACGAGCAGTACTTC. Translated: CATSRESSSRDEQYF.

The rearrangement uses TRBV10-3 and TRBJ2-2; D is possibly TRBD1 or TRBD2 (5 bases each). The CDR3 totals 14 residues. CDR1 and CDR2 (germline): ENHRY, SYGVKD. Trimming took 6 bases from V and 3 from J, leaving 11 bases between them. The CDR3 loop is CAIRGELDTGELFF. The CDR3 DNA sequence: TGTGCCATCAGGGGGGAATTGGACACCGGGGAGCTGTTTTTT.

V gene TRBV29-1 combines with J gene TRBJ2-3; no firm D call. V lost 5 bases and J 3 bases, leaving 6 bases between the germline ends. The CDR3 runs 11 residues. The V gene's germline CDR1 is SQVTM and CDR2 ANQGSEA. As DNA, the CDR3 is TGCAGCGTTCAACTTACAGATACGCAGTATTTT. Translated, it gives CSVQLTDTQYF.

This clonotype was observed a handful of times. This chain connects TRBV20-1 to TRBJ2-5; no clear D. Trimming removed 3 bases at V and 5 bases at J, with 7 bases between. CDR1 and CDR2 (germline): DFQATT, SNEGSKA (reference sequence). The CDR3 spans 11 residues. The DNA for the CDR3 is TGCAGTGCTAGGACCGGGGAGACCCAGTACTTC. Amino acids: CSARTGETQYF.

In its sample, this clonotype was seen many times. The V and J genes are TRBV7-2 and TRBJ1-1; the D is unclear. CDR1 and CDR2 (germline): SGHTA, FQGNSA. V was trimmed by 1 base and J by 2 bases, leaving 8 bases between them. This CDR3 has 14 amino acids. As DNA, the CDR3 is TGTGCCAGCAGCTTAGGAGTTTTCAACACTGAAGCTTTCTTT. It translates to CASSLGVFNTEAFF.

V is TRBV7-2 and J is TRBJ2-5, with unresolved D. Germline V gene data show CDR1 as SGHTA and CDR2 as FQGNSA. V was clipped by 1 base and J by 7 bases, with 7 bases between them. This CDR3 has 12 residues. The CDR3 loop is CASSLGFGTQYF. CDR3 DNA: TGTGCCAGCAGCTTAGGCTTCGGGACCCAGTACTTC.

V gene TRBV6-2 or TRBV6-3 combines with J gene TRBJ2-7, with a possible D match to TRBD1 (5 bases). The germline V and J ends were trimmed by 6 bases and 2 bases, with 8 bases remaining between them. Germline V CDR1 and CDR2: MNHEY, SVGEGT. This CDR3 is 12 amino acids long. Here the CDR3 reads CASSRAAYEQYF. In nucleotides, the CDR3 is TGTGCCAGCAGCAGGGCGGCCTACGAGCAGTACTTC.

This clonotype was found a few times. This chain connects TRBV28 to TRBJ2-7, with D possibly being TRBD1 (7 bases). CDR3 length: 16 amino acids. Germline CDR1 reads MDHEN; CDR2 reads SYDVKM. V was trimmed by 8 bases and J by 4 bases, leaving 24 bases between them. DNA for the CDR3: TGTGCCAGCGAGGCGGCGGGCCAGGGGGGCTTTTACGAGCAGTACTTC. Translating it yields CASEAAGQGGFYEQYF.

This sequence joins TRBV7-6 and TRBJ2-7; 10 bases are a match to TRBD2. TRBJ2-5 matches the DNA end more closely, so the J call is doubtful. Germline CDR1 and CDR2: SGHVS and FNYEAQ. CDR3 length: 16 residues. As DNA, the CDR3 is TGTGCCAGCAGCCTCGGGAGCGGGGGGGCTTTTGAGACCCAGTACTTC. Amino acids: CASSLGSGGAFETQYF.

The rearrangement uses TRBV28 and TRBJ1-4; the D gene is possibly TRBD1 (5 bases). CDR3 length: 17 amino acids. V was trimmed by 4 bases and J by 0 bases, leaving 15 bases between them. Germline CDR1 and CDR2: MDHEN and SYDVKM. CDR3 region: CASSSYLTVSTNEKLFF. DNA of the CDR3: TGTGCCAGCAGTTCGTACTTGACAGTTTCAACTAATGAAAAACTGTTTTTT.